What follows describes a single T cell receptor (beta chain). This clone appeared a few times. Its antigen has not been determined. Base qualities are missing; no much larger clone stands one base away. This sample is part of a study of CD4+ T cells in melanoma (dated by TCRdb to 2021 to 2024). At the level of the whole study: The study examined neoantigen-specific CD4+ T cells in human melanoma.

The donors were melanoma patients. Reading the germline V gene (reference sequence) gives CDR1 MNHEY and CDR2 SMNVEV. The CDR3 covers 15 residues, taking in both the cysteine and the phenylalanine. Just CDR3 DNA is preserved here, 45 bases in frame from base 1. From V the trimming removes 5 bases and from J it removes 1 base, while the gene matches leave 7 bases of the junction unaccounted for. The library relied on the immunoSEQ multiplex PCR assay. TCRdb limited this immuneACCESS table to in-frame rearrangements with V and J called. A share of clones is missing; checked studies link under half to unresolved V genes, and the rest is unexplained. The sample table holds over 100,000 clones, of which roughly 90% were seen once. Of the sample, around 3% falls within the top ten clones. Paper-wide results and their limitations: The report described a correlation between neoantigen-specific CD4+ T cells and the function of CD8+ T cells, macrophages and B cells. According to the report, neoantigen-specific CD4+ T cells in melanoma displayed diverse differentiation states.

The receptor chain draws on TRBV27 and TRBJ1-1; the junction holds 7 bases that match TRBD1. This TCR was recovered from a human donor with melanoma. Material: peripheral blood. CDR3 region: CASSPPGQRNTEAFF. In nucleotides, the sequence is TGTGCCAGCAGTCCCCCGGGACAGCGGAACACTGAAGCTTTCTTT.